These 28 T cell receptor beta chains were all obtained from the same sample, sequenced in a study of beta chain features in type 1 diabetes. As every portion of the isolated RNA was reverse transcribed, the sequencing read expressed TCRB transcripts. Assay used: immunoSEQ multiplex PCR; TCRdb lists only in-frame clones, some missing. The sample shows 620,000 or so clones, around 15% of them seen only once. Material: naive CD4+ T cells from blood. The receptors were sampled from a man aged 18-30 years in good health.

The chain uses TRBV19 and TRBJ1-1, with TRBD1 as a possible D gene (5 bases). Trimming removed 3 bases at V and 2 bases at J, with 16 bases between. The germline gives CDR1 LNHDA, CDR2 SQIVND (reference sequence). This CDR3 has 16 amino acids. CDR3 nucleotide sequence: TGTGCCAGTAGTATTCAGACCGGGGGAAGAAACACTGAAGCTTTCTTT. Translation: CASSIQTGGRNTEAFF.

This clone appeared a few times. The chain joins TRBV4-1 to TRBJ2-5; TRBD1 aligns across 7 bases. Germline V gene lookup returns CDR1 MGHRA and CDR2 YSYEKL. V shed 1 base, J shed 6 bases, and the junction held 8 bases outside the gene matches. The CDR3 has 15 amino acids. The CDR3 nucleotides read TGCGCCAGCAGCCAAGGGGACAGCGCCTTGAAGACCCAGTACTTC. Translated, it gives CASSQGDSALKTQYF.

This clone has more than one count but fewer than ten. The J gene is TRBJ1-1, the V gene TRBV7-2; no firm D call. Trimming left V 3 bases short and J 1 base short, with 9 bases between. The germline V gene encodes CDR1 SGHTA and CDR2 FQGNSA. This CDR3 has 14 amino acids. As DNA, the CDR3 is TGTGCCAGCAGCTTTAGTATGGCGAACACTGAAGCTTTCTTT. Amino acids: CASSFSMANTEAFF.

The CDR3 sequence is CAISRDEHFYGYTF. As DNA, the CDR3 is TGTGCCATCAGTCGGGACGAACATTTCTATGGCTACACCTTC. The chain couples TRBV10-3 to TRBJ1-2; D might be TRBD1 (5 bases). This CDR3 is 14 amino acids long. V lost 5 bases to trimming and J lost 4 bases, with 14 bases between them. Germline lookup yields CDR1 ENHRY and CDR2 SYGVKD.

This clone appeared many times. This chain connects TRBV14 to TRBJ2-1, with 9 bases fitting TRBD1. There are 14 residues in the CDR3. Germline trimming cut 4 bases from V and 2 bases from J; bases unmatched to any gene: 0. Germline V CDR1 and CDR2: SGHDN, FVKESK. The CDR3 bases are TGTGCCAGCAGCCGGGACAGGGCCTACAATGAGCAGTTCTTC. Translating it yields CASSRDRAYNEQFF.

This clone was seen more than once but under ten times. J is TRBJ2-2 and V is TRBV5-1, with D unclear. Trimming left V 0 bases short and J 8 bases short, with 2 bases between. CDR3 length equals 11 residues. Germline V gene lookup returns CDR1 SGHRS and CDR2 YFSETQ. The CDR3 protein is CASSLEGELFF. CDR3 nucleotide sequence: TGCGCCAGCAGCTTGGAGGGGGAGCTGTTTTTT.

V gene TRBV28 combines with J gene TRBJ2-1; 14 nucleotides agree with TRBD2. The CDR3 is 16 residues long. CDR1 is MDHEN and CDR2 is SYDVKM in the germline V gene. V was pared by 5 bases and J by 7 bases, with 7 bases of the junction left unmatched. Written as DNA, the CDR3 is TGTGCCAGCAGTACGACTAGCGGGAGGGCCGGGAATGAGCAGTTCTTC. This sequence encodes CASSTTSGRAGNEQFF.

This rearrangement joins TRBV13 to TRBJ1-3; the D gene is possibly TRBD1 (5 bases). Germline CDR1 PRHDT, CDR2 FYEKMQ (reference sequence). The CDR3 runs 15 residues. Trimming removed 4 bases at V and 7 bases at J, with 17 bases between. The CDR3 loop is CASSSAGHGRNTIYF. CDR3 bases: TGTGCCAGCAGCTCTGCAGGACATGGGCGGAACACCATATATTTT. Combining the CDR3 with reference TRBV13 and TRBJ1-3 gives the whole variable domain AAGVIQSPRHLIKEKRETATLKCYPIPRHDTVYWYQQGPGQDPQFLISFYEKMQSDKGSIPDRFSAQQFSDYHSELNMSSLELGDSALYFCASSSAGHGRNTIYFGEGSWLTVV.

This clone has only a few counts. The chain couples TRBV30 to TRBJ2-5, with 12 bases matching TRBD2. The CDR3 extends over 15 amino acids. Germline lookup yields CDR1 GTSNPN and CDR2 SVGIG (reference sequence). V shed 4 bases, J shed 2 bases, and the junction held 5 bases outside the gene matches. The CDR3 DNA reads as TGTGCCTGGACCACCGGACTAGCGGGGCAAGAGACCCAGTACTTC. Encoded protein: CAWTTGLAGQETQYF.

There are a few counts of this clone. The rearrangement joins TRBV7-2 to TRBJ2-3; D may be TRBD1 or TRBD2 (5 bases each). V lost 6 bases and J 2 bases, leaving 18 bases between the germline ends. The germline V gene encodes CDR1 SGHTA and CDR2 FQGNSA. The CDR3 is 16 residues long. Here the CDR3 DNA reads TGTGCCAGCAGGCAAGAGGGGCCCAAAATCACAGATACGCAGTATTTT. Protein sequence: CASRQEGPKITDTQYF.

The CDR3 protein is CASSPGLAGTEQYF. The CDR3 nucleotides are TGTGCCAGCTCACCGGGACTAGCGGGGACCGAGCAGTACTTC. The J gene is TRBJ2-7, the V gene TRBV18; 13 bases match TRBD2. CDR1 is KGHSH, CDR2 LQKENI, per germline. This CDR3 region has 14 residues. The V segment lost 3 bases and the J segment 6 bases; nucleotides outside the gene matches: 2.

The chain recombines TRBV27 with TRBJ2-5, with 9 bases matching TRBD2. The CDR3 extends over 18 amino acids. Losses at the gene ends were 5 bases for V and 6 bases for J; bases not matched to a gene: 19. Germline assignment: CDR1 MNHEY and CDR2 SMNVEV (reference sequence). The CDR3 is CASSNTISSGKGWKTQYF. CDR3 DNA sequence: TGTGCCAGCAGTAACACCATATCTAGCGGGAAGGGTTGGAAGACCCAGTACTTC.

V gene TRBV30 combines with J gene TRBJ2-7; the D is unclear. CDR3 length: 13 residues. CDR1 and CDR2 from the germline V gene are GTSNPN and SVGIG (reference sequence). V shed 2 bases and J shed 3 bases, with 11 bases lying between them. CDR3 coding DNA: TGTGCCTGGAGTCGCCCACCTATCTACGAGCAGTACTTC. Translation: CAWSRPPIYEQYF.

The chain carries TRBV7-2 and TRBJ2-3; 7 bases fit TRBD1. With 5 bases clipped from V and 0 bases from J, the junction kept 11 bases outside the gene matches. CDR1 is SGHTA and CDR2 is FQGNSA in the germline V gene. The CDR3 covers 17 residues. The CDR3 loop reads CASSLRHRTGSTDTQYF. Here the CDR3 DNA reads TGTGCCAGCAGCCTTCGCCACCGGACAGGAAGCACAGATACGCAGTATTTT.

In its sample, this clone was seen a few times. The CDR3 coding sequence is TGTGCCAGCAGTTACTCGGCTCTGGCGGGCGAGCAGTACTTC. Translation gives CASSYSALAGEQYF. The rearrangement uses TRBV6-5 and TRBJ2-7, with a possible D match to TRBD2 (5 bases). Germline assignment: CDR1 MNHEY and CDR2 SVGAGI. Trimming took off 0 bases at V and 6 bases at J, with 12 bases between the two ends. This CDR3 comprises 14 residues.

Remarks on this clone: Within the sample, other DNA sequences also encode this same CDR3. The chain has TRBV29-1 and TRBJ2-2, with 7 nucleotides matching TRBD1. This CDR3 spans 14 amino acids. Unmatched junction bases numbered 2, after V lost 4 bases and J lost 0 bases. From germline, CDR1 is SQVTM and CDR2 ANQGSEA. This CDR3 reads CSVGDRANTGELFF. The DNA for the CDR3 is TGCAGCGTTGGTGACAGGGCGAACACCGGGGAGCTGTTTTTT.

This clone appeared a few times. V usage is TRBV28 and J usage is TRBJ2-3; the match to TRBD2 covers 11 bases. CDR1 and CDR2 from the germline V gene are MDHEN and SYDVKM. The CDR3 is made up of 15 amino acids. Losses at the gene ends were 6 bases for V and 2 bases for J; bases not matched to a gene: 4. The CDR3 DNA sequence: TGTGCCAGCAGGAGGACTAGCGGGTCCACAGATACGCAGTATTTT. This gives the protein CASRRTSGSTDTQYF.

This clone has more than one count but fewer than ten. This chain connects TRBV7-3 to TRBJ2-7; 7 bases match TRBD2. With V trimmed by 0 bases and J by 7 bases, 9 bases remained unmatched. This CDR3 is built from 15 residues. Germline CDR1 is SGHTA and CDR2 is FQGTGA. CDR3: CASSLTASGAGEQYF. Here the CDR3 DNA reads TGTGCCAGCAGCTTAACAGCTAGCGGAGCTGGGGAGCAGTACTTC.

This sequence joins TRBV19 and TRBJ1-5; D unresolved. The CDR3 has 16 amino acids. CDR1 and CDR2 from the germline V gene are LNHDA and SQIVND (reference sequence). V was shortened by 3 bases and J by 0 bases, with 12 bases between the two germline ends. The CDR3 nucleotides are TGTGCCAGTAGTATCCCGGTAAGCTATAGCAATCAGCCCCAGCATTTT. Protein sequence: CASSIPVSYSNQPQHF.

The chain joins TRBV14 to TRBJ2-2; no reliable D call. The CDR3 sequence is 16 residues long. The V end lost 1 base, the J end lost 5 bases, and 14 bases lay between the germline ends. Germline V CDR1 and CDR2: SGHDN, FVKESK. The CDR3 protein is CASSQGRNKETGELFF. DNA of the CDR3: TGTGCCAGCAGCCAAGGTCGCAACAAGGAGACCGGGGAGCTGTTTTTT. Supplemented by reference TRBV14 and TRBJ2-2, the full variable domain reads EAGVTQFPSHSVIEKGQTVTLRCDPISGHDNLYWYRRVMGKEIKFLLHFVKESKQDESGMPNNRFLAERTGGTYSTLKVQPAELEDSGVYFCASSQGRNKETGELFFGEGSRLTVL.

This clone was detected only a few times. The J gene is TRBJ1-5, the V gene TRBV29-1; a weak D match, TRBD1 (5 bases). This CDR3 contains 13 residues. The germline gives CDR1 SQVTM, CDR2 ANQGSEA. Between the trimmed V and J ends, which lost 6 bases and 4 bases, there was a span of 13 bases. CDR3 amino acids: CSVPGEGNQPQHF. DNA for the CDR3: TGCAGCGTCCCGGGGGAGGGGAATCAGCCCCAGCATTTT. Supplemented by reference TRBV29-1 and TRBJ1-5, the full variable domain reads SAVISQKPSRDICQRGTSLTIQCQVDSQVTMMFWYRQQPGQSLTLIATANQGSEATYESGFVIDKFPISRPNLTFSTLTVSNMSPEDSSIYLCSVPGEGNQPQHFGDGTRLSIL.

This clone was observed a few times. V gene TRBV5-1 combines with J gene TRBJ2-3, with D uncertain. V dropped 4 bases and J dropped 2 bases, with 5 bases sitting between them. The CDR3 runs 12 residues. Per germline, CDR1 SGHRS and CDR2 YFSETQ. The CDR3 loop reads CASSTHTDTQYF. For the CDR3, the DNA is TGCGCCAGCAGCACACACACAGATACGCAGTATTTT.

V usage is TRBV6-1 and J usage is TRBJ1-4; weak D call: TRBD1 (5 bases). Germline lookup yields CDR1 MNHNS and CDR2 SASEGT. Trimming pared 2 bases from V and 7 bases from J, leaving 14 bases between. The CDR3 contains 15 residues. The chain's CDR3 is CASSENAGRGEKLFF. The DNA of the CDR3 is TGTGCCAGCAGTGAAAATGCAGGGAGGGGTGAAAAACTGTTTTTT.

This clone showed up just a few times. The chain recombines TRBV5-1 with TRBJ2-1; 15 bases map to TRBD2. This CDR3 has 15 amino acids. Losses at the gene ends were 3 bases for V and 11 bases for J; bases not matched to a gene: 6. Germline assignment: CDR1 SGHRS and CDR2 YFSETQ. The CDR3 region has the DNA TGCGCCAGCAGCTCAACCGGGACTAGCGGGGGGCAGCAGTTCTTC. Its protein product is CASSSTGTSGGQQFF. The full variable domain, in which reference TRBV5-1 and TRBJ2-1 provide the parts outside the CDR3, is KAGVTQTPRYLIKTRGQQVTLSCSPISGHRSVSWYQQTPGQGLQFLFEYFSETQRNKGNFPGRFSGRQFSNSRSEMNVSTLELGDSALYLCASSSTGTSGGQQFFGPGTRLTVL.

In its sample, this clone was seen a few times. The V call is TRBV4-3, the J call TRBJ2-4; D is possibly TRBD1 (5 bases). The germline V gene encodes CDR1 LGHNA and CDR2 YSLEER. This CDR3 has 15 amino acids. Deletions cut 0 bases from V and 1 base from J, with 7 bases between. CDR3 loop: CASSQDRAAKNIQYF. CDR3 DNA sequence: TGCGCCAGCAGCCAAGACAGGGCTGCCAAAAACATTCAGTACTTC.

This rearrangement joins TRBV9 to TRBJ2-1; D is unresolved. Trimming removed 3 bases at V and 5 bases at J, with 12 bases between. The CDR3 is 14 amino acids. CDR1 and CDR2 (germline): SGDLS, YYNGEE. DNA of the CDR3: TGTGCCAGCAGCGGGGGATCCTGGAACAATGAGCAGTTCTTC. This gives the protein CASSGGSWNNEQFF. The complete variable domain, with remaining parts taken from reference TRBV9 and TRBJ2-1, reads DSGVTQTPKHLITATGQRVTLRCSPRSGDLSVYWYQQSLDQGLQFLIQYYNGEERAKGNILERFSAQQFPDLHSELNLSSLELGDSALYFCASSGGSWNNEQFFGPGTRLTVL.

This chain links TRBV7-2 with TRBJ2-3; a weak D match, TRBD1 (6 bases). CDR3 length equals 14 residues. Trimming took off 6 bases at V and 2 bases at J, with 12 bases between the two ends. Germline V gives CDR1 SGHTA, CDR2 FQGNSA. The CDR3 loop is CASRQGSSTDTQYF. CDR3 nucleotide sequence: TGTGCCAGCAGGCAGGGGTCTTCCACAGATACGCAGTATTTT.

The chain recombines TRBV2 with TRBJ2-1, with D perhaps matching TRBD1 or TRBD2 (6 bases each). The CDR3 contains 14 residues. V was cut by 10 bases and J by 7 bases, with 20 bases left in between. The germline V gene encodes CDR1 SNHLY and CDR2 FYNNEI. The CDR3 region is CATVWRDITNEQFF. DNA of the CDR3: TGTGCCACGGTGTGGAGGGACATTACGAATGAGCAGTTCTTC.